Listed here are 10 T cell receptor beta chains from one sample, sequenced in a study of identical twins. TCRdb itself ran the 5' RACE reads through MiXCR, one entry per CDR3 protein. The sample records roughly 240,000 distinct CDR3 sequences, around 6.6% being singletons. The same sample was also used in a study of yellow fever vaccine responses in identical twins.

Specimen: memory (CD45RO+) T cells sorted from blood. These receptors all stem from a young woman in good health.

This clonotype was observed many times. This chain joins TRBV7-2 and TRBJ2-1; D is perhaps TRBD1 (5 bases). The CDR3 has 15 residues. V was trimmed by 0 bases and J by 3 bases, leaving 9 bases between them. Germline loops: CDR1 SGHTA, CDR2 FQGNSA. The CDR3 DNA follows: TGTGCCAGCAGCTTAGCAGGGGTCGGCTACAATGAGCAGTTCTTC. It encodes CASSLAGVGYNEQFF.

This clonotype was detected a few times. Here the CDR3 DNA reads TGCGCCAGCAGTGAGTCGCGGGCGGGGGCCTACACAGATACGCAGTATTTT. It specifies CASSESRAGAYTDTQYF. This chain uses TRBV10-2 with TRBJ2-3; a possible D gene is TRBD2 (7 bases). CDR1 is WSHSY and CDR2 is SAAADI in the germline V gene. Trimming shortened V by 0 bases and J by 2 bases, and 15 bases separated the two germline ends. CDR3 length: 17 amino acids.

This clonotype has at least ten counts. The V call is TRBV5-1, the J call TRBJ1-1; a possible D gene is TRBD1 (5 bases). Germline CDR1 is SGHRS and CDR2 is YFSETQ. The V gene lost 6 bases and the J gene lost 1 base, with 10 bases spanning the gap. The CDR3 is 13 residues long. CDR3 in DNA: TGCGCCAGCACCCAGGGAGGGAACACTGAAGCTTTCTTT. This encodes CASTQGGNTEAFF.

The table lists this clonotype with a few counts. This sequence joins TRBV14 and TRBJ2-1, with TRBD2 matching over 12 bases. Germline V lookup: CDR1 SGHDN, CDR2 FVKESK. This CDR3 comprises 17 residues. With 1 base clipped from V and 5 bases from J, the junction kept 6 bases outside the gene matches. The CDR3 sequence: CASSQGLAGVWDNEQFF. CDR3 sequence (DNA): TGTGCCAGCAGCCAAGGACTAGCGGGAGTGTGGGACAATGAGCAGTTCTTC.

The gene calls are TRBV29-1 and TRBJ2-7; tentative D call: TRBD2 (5 bases). Germline CDR1 SQVTM, CDR2 ANQGSEA. This CDR3 comprises 14 residues. V was clipped by 4 bases and J by 1 base, with 14 bases between them. CDR3 sequence: CSVGGGGGSYEQYF. The CDR3 nucleotides are TGCAGCGTTGGCGGTGGAGGAGGATCCTACGAGCAGTACTTC.

This sequence joins TRBV5-4 and TRBJ2-7; D is perhaps TRBD2 (5 bases). The CDR3 has 12 amino acids. With 2 bases removed from V and 7 bases from J, the gap between germline ends came to 10 bases. Germline V gene sequence: CDR1 SGHNT, CDR2 YYREEE (reference sequence). The CDR3 here is CASSFDREEQYV. CDR3 nucleotides: TGTGCCAGCAGCTTCGATCGGGAAGAGCAGTACGTC.

This clonotype was seen a handful of times. The chain employs TRBV6-1 and TRBJ1-1; D remains ambiguous. There are 17 residues in the CDR3. CDR1 is MNHNS and CDR2 is SASEGT in the germline V gene. Between the trimmed V and J ends, which lost 6 bases and 0 bases, there was a span of 20 bases. The CDR3 sequence is CASSALAANIMNTEAFF. For the CDR3, the DNA is TGTGCCAGCAGCGCCTTGGCAGCCAATATCATGAACACTGAAGCTTTCTTT.

In its sample, this clonotype was seen a few times. The V gene is TRBV11-2, the J gene TRBJ2-3, with D perhaps TRBD1 or TRBD2 (5 bases each). Trimming shortened V by 4 bases and J by 0 bases, and 14 bases separated the two germline ends. This CDR3 region has 16 residues. The germline V gene encodes CDR1 SGHAT and CDR2 FQNNGV. The CDR3 is CASSSPGDRSTDTQYF. DNA of the CDR3: TGTGCCAGCAGCTCCCCCGGGGACCGGAGCACAGATACGCAGTATTTT. Looking up the rest from reference TRBV11-2 and TRBJ2-3 gives the full variable domain: EAGVAQSPRYKIIEKRQSVAFWCNPISGHATLYWYQQILGQGPKLLIQFQNNGVVDDSQLPKDRFSAERLKGVDSTLKIQPAKLEDSAVYLCASSSPGDRSTDTQYFGPGTRLTVL.

This clonotype occurred a few times. V is TRBV6-1 and J is TRBJ2-1, with 8 bases fitting TRBD1. Germline V CDR1 and CDR2: MNHNS, SASEGT. This CDR3 is 16 amino acids long. Unmatched junction bases numbered 14, after V lost 5 bases and J lost 8 bases. CDR3 loop: CASSPLGQGGDDEQFF. The DNA of the CDR3 is TGTGCCAGCAGTCCCCTCGGACAGGGAGGAGACGATGAGCAGTTCTTC.

As to this clonotype: A much larger clone differs by one base, so this may be a read error. The chain employs TRBV18 and TRBJ2-5; D may be TRBD2 (5 bases). The germline gives CDR1 KGHSH, CDR2 LQKENI. The CDR3 runs to 16 residues. The CDR3 sequence is CASSSSEEVVLETLYF. DNA for the CDR3: TGTGCCAGCTCCTCGTCGGAGGAGGTTGTACTTGAGACCCTGTACTTC. The full variable domain, in which reference TRBV18 and TRBJ2-5 provide the parts outside the CDR3, is NAGVMQNPRHLVRRRGQEARLRCSPMKGHSHVYWYRQLPEEGLKFMVYLQKENIIDESGMPKERFSAEFPKEGPSILRIQQVVRGDSAAYFCASSSSEEVVLETLYFGPGTRLLVL.